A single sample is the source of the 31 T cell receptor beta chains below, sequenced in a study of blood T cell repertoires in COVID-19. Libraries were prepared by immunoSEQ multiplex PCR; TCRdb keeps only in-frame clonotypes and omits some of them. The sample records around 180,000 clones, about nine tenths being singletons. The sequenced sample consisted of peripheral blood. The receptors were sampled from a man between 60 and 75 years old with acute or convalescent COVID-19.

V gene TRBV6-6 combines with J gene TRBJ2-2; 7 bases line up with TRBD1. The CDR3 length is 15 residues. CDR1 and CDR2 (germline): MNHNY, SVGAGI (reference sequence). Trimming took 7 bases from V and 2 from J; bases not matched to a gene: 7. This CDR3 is CASTGTDPNTGELFF. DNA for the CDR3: TGTGCCAGCACGGGGACAGACCCTAACACCGGGGAGCTGTTTTTT.

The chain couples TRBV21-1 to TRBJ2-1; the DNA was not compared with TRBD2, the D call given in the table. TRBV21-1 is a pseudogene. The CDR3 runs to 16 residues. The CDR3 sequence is CASSSREGEPYNEQFF. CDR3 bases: TGTGCCAGCAGCTCCAGGGAGGGGGAGCCCTACAATGAGCAGTTCTTC.

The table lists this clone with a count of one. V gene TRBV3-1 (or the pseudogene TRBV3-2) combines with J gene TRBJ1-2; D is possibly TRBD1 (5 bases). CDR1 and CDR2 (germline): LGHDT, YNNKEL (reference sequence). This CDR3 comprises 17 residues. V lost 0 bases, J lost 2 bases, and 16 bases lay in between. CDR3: CASSQDLPTVENYGYTF. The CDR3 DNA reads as TGTGCCAGCAGCCAAGATCTTCCGACAGTTGAGAACTATGGCTACACCTTC.

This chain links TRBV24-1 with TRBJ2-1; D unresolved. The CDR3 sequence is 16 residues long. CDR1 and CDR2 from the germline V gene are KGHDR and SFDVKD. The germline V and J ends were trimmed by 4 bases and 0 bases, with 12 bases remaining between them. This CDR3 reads CATSDHTKSSYNEQFF. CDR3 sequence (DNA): TGTGCCACCAGTGACCATACTAAGAGCTCCTACAATGAGCAGTTCTTC.

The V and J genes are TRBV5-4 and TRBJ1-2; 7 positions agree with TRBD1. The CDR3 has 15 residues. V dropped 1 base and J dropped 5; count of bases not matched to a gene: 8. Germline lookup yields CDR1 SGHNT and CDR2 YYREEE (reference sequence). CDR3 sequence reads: CASSLSDRRGYGYTF. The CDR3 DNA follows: TGTGCCAGCAGCTTGTCGGACAGGAGGGGGTATGGCTACACCTTC.

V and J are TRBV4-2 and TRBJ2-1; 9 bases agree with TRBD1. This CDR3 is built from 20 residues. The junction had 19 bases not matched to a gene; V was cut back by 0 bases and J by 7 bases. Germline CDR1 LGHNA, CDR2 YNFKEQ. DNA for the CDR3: TGTGCCAGCAGCCAAGATACAGGACAGGGGTTGTGGGGGGGCCAGAATGAGCAGTTCTTC. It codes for CASSQDTGQGLWGGQNEQFF.

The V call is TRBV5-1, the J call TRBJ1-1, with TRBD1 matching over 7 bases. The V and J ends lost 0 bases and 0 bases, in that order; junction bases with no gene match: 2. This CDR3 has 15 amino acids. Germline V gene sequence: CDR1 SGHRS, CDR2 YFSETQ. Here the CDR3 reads CASSLAGQLNTEAFF. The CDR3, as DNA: TGCGCCAGCAGCTTGGCGGGACAGTTGAACACTGAAGCTTTCTTT.

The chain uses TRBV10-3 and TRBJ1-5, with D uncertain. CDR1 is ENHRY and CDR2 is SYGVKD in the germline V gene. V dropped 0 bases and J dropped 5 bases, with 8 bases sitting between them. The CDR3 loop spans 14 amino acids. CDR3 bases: TGTGCCATCAGTGAGTCGGCAGGTGATCAGCCCCAGCATTTT. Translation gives CAISESAGDQPQHF.

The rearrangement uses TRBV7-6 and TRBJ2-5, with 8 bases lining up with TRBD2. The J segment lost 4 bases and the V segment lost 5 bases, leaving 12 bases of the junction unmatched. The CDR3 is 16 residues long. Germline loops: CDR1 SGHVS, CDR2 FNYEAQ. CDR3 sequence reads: CASSLLGLALRETQYF. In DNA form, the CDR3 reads TGTGCCAGCAGCCTACTCGGACTAGCTTTAAGAGAGACCCAGTACTTC.

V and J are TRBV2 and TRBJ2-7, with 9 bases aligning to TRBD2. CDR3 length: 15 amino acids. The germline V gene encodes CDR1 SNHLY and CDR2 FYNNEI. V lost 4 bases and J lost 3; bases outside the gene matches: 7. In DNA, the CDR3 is TGTGCCAGCAGTGTCGGTAGCGGGGGTGTCTACGAGCAGTACTTC. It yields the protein CASSVGSGGVYEQYF.

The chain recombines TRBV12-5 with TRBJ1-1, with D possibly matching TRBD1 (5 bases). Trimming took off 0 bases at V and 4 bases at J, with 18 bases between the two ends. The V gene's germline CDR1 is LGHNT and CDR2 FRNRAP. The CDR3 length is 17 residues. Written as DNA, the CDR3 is TGTGCTAGTGGTTTGGTACAAGGGGCAGGGCTTATCACTGAAGCTTTCTTT. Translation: CASGLVQGAGLITEAFF.

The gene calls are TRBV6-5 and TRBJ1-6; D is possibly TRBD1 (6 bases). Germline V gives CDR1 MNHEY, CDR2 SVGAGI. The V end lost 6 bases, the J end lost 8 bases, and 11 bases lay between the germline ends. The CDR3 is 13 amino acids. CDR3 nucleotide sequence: TGTGCCAGCAGCAGAGGGGGGGATTCACCCCTCCACTTT. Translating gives CASSRGGDSPLHF.

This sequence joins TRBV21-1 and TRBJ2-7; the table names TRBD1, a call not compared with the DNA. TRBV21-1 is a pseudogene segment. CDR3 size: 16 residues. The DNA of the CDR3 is TGTGCCAGCAGCGCACACCGGGACAGGGGGCTGTTGGAGCAGTACTTC. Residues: CASSAHRDRGLLEQYF.

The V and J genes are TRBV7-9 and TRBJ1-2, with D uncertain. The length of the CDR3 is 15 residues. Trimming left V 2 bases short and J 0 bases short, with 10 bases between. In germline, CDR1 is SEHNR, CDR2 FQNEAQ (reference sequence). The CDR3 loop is CASSLQGDSNYGYTF. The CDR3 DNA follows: TGTGCCAGCAGCTTACAAGGAGACTCTAACTATGGCTACACCTTC.

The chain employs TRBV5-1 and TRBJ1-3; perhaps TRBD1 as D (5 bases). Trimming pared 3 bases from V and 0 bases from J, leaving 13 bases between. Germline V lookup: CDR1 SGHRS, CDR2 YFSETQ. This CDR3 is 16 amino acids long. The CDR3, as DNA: TGCGCCAGCAGCTGGGGGGACCCGCTCTCTGGAAACACCATATATTTT. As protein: CASSWGDPLSGNTIYF.

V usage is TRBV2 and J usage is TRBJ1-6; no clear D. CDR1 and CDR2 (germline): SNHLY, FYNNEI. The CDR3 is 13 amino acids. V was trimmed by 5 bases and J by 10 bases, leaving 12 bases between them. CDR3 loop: CASSPDNLSPLHF. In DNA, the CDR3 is TGTGCCAGCAGTCCCGACAACCTCTCACCCCTCCACTTT.

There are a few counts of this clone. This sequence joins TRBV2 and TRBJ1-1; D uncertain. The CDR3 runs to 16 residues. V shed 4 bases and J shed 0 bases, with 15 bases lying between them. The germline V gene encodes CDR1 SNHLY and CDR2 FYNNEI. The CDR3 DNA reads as TGTGCCAGCAGTGCGCGGCCAGGAGGGATGAACACTGAAGCTTTCTTT. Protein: CASSARPGGMNTEAFF.

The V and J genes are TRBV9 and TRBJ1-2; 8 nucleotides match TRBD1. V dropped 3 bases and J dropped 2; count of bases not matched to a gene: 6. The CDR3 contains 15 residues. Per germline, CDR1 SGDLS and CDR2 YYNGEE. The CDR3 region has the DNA TGTGCCAGCAGCGAGTGGACAGGGCCCAACTATGGCTACACCTTC. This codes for CASSEWTGPNYGYTF.

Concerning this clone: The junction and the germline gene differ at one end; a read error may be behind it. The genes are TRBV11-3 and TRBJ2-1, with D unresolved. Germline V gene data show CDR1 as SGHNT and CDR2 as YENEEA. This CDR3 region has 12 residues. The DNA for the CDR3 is TGTGCCAGCAGCCTAGACCTCCGTGAGCAGTTCTTC. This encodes CASSLDLREQFF.

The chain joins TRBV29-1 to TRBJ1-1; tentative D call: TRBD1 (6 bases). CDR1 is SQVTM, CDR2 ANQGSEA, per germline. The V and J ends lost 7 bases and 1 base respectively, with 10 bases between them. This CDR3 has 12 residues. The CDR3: CSGGQRNTEAFF. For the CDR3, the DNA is TGCAGCGGCGGACAGAGGAACACTGAAGCTTTCTTT.

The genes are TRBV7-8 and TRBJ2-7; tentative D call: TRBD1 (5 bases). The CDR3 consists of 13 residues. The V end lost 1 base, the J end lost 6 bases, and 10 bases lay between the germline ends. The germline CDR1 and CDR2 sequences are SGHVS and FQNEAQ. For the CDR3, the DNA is TGTGCCAGCAGCTTAGTAGGACAACGCGAGCAGTACTTC. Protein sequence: CASSLVGQREQYF.

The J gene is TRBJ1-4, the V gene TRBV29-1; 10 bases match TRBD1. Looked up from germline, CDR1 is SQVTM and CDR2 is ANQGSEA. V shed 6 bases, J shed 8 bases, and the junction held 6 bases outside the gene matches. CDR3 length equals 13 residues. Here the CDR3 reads CSVLTGGTEKLFF. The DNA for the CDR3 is TGCAGCGTCCTGACAGGGGGCACAGAAAAACTGTTTTTT.

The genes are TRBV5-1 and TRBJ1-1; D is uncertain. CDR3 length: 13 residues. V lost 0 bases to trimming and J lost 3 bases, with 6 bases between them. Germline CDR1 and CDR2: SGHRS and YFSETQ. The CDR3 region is CASSLALYTEAFF. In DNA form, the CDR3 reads TGCGCCAGCAGCTTGGCCCTGTACACTGAAGCTTTCTTT.

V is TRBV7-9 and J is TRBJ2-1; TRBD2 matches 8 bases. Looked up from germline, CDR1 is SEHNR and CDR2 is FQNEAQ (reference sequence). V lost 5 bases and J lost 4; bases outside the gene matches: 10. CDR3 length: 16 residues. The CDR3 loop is CASSRYGQREYNEQFF. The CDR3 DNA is TGTGCCAGCAGCCGTTACGGGCAGCGGGAGTACAATGAGCAGTTCTTC.

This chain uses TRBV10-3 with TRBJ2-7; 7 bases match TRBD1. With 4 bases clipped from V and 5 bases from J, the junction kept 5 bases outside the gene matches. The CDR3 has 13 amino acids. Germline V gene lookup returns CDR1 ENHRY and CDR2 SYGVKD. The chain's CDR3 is CAISGLGQDEQYV. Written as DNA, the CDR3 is TGTGCCATCAGTGGGCTTGGACAGGACGAGCAGTACGTC.

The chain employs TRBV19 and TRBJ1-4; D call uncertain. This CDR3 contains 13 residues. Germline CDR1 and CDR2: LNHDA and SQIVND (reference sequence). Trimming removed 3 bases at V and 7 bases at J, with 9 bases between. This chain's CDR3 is CASSMGGGEKLFF. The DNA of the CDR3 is TGTGCCAGTAGTATGGGAGGTGGTGAAAAACTGTTTTTT.

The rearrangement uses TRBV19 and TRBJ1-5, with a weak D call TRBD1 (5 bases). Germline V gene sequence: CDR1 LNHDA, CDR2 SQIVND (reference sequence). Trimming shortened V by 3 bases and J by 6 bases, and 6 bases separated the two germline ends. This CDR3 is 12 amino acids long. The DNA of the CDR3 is TGTGCCAGTAGTATCCAGGGTCAGCCCCAGCATTTT. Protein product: CASSIQGQPQHF.

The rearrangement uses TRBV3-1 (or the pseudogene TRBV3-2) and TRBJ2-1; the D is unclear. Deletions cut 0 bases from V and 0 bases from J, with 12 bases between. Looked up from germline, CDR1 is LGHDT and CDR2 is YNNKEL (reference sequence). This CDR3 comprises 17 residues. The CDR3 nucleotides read TGTGCCAGCAGCCAAGACCACCCTCTGAGCTCCTACAATGAGCAGTTCTTC. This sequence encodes CASSQDHPLSSYNEQFF.

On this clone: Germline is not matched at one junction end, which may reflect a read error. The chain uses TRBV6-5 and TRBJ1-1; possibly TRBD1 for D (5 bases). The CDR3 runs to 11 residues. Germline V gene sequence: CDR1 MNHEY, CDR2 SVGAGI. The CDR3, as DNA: TGTGCCAGCAGCGCAGGGATCGGGCGAATCTTT. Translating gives CASSAGIGRIF.

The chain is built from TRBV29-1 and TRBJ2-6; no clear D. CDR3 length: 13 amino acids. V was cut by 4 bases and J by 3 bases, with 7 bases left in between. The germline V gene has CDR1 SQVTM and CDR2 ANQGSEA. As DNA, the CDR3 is TGCAGCGTTGTTCTTAGTGGGGCCAACGTCCTGACTTTC. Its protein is CSVVLSGANVLTF.

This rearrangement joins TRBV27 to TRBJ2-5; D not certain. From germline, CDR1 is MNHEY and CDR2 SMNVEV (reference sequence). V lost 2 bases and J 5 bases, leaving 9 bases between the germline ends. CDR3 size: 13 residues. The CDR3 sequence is CASSLSRSETQYF. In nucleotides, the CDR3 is TGTGCCAGCAGTTTAAGCCGGTCTGAGACCCAGTACTTC.